This TCR beta chain was obtained from a study of blood T cell repertoires in COVID-19. Looking at the study overall: The study drew acute and convalescent COVID-19 samples from the United States, Italy and Spain.

As originally analysed: Nucleated cell counts were estimated from reference gene primer amplification. Data came from immunoSEQ multiplex PCR; TCRdb stores just in-frame clones and leaves some out. V and J calls and clone size are copied from that table; D and trimming were computed from the DNA. The sample lists 200,000 to 250,000 clones, approximately 90% seen once, with roughly 3% in the top ten. V was trimmed by 3 bases and J by 7 bases, leaving 7 bases between them. This CDR3 contains 12 residues. Germline loops: CDR1 MDHEN, CDR2 SYDVKM. This TCR was sampled from a man younger than 35 with active or convalescent COVID-19. What was sequenced was peripheral blood. The chain links TRBV28 to TRBJ1-3, with D possibly TRBD1 on 5 matching bases. CDR3 coding DNA: TGTGCCAGCAGTTTTCGGGGGAACACCATATATTTT. Its protein product is CASSFRGNTIYF.